This T cell receptor beta chain derives from a study of sequential checkpoint blockade in melanoma. About the study: Randomization was 1:1 between first-line nivolumab→ipilimumab and ipilimumab→nivolumab. Both treatment sequences were followed by maintenance nivolumab.

Only in-frame clones appear in the TCRdb table, and some are missing; sequencing was by immunoSEQ multiplex PCR. The profile shows around 20,000 clones, about 80% of them singletons. This clone showed up just a few times. Other DNA sequences in the same sample also yield this CDR3. Treatment noted: randomized to nivolumab then ipilimumab (arm A) or the reverse (arm B). Live CD3+CD8+ CD19− CD56− cells were sorted from PBMCs. The CDR3 runs to 14 residues. Germline assignment: CDR1 SGHVS and CDR2 FQNEAQ. V shed 4 bases, J shed 3 bases, and the junction held 4 bases outside the gene matches. Material: CD8+ T cells sorted from blood (inferred from file names), obtained from a patient given nivolumab and ipilimumab in sequence. The chain joins TRBV7-8 to TRBJ2-7; TRBD1 matches 9 bases. This sequence was found in a human donor with melanoma. CDR3 region: CASSSRDRDYEQYF. The CDR3 region has the DNA TGTGCCAGCAGCTCCCGGGACAGGGACTACGAGCAGTACTTC. The complete variable domain, with remaining parts taken from reference TRBV7-8 and TRBJ2-7, reads GAGVSQSPRYKVAKRGQDVALRCDPISGHVSLFWYQQALGQGPEFLTYFQNEAQLDKSGLPSDRFFAERPEGSVSTLKIQRTQQEDSAVYLCASSSRDRDYEQYFGPGTRLTVT.